This entry features one T cell receptor (beta chain) sequence. These data are taken from a study of T cells after yellow fever vaccination. The CDR3 sequence is 14 residues long. CDR1 is DFQATT, CDR2 SNEGSKA, per germline (reference sequence). The V end was cut by 4 bases, the J end by 10 bases, with 20 bases between. TCRdb redid the calling of the 5' RACE reads with MiXCR, one entry per CDR3 protein. Among around 320,000 distinct CDR3 sequences, 3.5% to 5% were seen once, and the ten largest hold roughly a fifth. The sequence derives from a young man who received the YFV17D yellow fever vaccine. This material consisted of PBMCs, taken 15 days after the yellow fever booster vaccination. The J gene is TRBJ2-1, the V gene TRBV20-1, with D perhaps TRBD1 or TRBD2 (5 bases each). CDR3 sequence: CSAMGPGPRREQFF. In nucleotides, the CDR3 is TGCAGTGCTATGGGCCCGGGACCACGGAGGGAGCAGTTCTTC.